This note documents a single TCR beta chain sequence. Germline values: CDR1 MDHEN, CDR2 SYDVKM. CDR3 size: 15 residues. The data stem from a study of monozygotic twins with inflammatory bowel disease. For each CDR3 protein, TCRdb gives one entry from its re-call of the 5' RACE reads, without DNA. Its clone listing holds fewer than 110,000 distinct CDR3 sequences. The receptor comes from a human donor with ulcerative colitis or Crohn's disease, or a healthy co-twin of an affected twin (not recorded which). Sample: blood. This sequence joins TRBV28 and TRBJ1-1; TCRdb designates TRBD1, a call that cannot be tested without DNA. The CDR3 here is CASIGSKGRNTEAFF.